The present T cell receptor beta chain was sequenced within a study of blood T cell repertoires in COVID-19. Study overall: Material from acute and convalescent COVID-19 was sourced from the United States, Italy and Spain.

In the original processing: For nucleated cells, counts were estimated from reference gene primer amplification. Profiling relied on immunoSEQ multiplex PCR, and the TCRdb table lists in-frame clones only, not all of them. The DNA was the basis for D and trimming; V, J and clone size are from that table. The data hold fewer than 150,000 clones, with about 88% observed a single time. The CDR3 is made up of 16 amino acids. CDR1 and CDR2 (germline): LGHNA, YNFKEQ. V lost 3 bases and J lost 1; bases outside the gene matches: 3. The chain has TRBV4-2 and TRBJ2-3; 11 bases map to TRBD2. The receptor was isolated from a man aged 35 to 55 with acute or convalescent COVID-19. Sequencing was performed on peripheral blood. The CDR3 loop reads CASSHLAGGRTDTQYF. The CDR3 region has the DNA TGTGCCAGCAGCCACCTAGCGGGGGGTCGCACAGATACGCAGTATTTT.